One sample yielded the 20 T cell receptor beta chains listed below, sequenced in a study of blood T cell repertoires in COVID-19. TCRdb's table, derived via immunoSEQ multiplex PCR, lists solely in-frame clones and lacks some. The table shows 150,000 to 200,000 clones, with approximately 80% occurring only once. The sample consisted of PBMCs or T cells enriched from blood (not recorded which). The receptors come from a woman aged 60-70 years who had recovered from COVID-19.

V usage is TRBV28 and J usage is TRBJ2-7; 9 bases match TRBD2. V lost 3 bases, J lost 4 bases, and 7 bases stayed unmatched. In germline, CDR1 is MDHEN, CDR2 SYDVKM. The CDR3 length is 15 residues. CDR3 residues: CASSFMAGGLYEQYF. The CDR3 nucleotides read TGTGCCAGCAGTTTTATGGCGGGAGGGCTGTACGAGCAGTACTTC.

This clone showed up just once. V is TRBV20-1 and J is TRBJ2-7; 10 bases map to TRBD2. The CDR3 length is 15 residues. The germline gives CDR1 DFQATT, CDR2 SNEGSKA (reference sequence). V shed 3 bases and J 6 bases; nucleotides not matched to a gene: 11. The CDR3 DNA reads as TGCAGTGCTAGTCTGACTAGCGGGTGGGAAAGCGAGCAGTACTTC. As protein: CSASLTSGWESEQYF.

The chain recombines TRBV5-1 with TRBJ2-5; TRBD2 matches 10 bases. Germline V lookup: CDR1 SGHRS, CDR2 YFSETQ. V lost 1 base to trimming and J lost 5 bases; unmatched junction nucleotides: 11. The CDR3 is made up of 17 amino acids. This CDR3 is CASSLFPSGGASETQYF. CDR3 bases: TGCGCCAGCAGCTTGTTCCCCAGCGGGGGGGCCTCCGAGACCCAGTACTTC.

The chain has TRBV5-4 and TRBJ2-3; 9 nucleotides line up with TRBD2. Per the germline V gene, CDR1 is SGHNT and CDR2 is YYREEE (reference sequence). The CDR3 sequence is 16 residues long. Trimming cost V 1 base and J 2 bases; bases outside gene matches: 5. This CDR3 reads CASSLKASGNTDTQYF. The CDR3 DNA sequence: TGTGCCAGCAGCTTGAAGGCTAGCGGGAACACAGATACGCAGTATTTT.

The CDR3 is CATSDRDRATETQYF. The CDR3 DNA reads TGTGCCACCAGTGACCGGGACAGGGCCACAGAGACCCAGTACTTC. The chain employs TRBV24-1 and TRBJ2-5; 9 bases are a match to TRBD1. The CDR3 runs 15 residues. Germline V CDR1 and CDR2: KGHDR, SFDVKD. J was trimmed by 4 bases and V by 4 bases; bases with no gene match: 6.

This clone showed up just a few times. The rearrangement uses TRBV7-6 and TRBJ2-5; 9 positions match TRBD2. This CDR3 contains 15 residues. Losses at the gene ends were 0 bases for V and 1 base for J; bases not matched to a gene: 0. Germline-derived CDR1 and CDR2 are SGHVS and FNYEAQ. The CDR3 reads CASSLATSGQETQYF. CDR3 bases: TGTGCCAGCAGCTTAGCGACTAGCGGCCAAGAGACCCAGTACTTC.

The chain uses TRBV2 and TRBJ2-5, with 8 positions matching TRBD2. This CDR3 is built from 15 residues. Germline values: CDR1 SNHLY, CDR2 FYNNEI. The ends lost 6 bases at V and 2 bases at J; junction bases unmatched: 8. This CDR3 reads CASRARGDQQETQYF. CDR3 nucleotide sequence: TGTGCCAGCAGGGCGCGGGGGGACCAACAAGAGACCCAGTACTTC.

The CDR3 sequence: CASSSTDSMNTEAFF. The CDR3 nucleotides are TGTGCCAGCAGTTCCACGGACAGCATGAACACTGAAGCTTTCTTT. V usage is TRBV6-5 and J usage is TRBJ1-1, with D possibly TRBD1 on 6 matching bases. The V and J ends lost 4 bases and 0 bases respectively, with 12 bases between them. The CDR3 consists of 15 residues. Germline loops: CDR1 MNHEY, CDR2 SVGAGI.

This clone appeared once. The chain employs TRBV5-6 and TRBJ1-1; no clear D. With 1 base removed from V and 1 base from J, the gap between germline ends came to 8 bases. Germline values: CDR1 SGHDT, CDR2 YYEEEE. The CDR3 sequence is 14 residues long. CDR3 residues: CASSLLAGNTEAFF. The CDR3 bases are TGTGCCAGCAGCTTGCTCGCAGGGAACACTGAAGCTTTCTTT. Full variable domain (missing parts from reference TRBV5-6 and TRBJ1-1): DAGVTQSPTHLIKTRGQQVTLRCSPKSGHDTVSWYQQALGQGPQFIFQYYEEEERQRGNFPDRFSGHQFPNYSSELNVNALLLGDSALYLCASSLLAGNTEAFFGQGTRLTVV.

This chain joins TRBV9 and TRBJ2-1; TRBD1 agrees at 10 bases. J was trimmed by 3 bases and V by 4 bases; bases with no gene match: 4. The germline V gene has CDR1 SGDLS and CDR2 YYNGEE. The CDR3 contains 15 residues. The CDR3: CASSSGQGGYNEQFF. DNA of the CDR3: TGTGCCAGCAGCTCCGGACAGGGGGGCTACAATGAGCAGTTCTTC.

This clone has a handful of counts. The V and J genes are TRBV6-5 and TRBJ1-5; 8 nucleotides match TRBD1. V trimming: 7 bases; J trimming: 6 bases; junction bases outside the gene matches: 5. The germline CDR1 and CDR2 sequences are MNHEY and SVGAGI. The length of the CDR3 is 13 residues. CDR3 amino acids: CASMATGAQPQHF. CDR3 nucleotide sequence: TGTGCCAGCATGGCGACAGGGGCTCAGCCCCAGCATTTT.

The gene calls are TRBV4-1 and TRBJ1-6, with unresolved D. The CDR3 runs 17 residues. V dropped 2 bases and J dropped 9 bases, with 20 bases sitting between them. The germline V gene encodes CDR1 MGHRA and CDR2 YSYEKL. The CDR3 loop reads CASSQFSGESTSSPLHF. The DNA of the CDR3 is TGCGCCAGCAGCCAATTCTCTGGAGAGAGTACATCTTCACCCCTCCACTTT.

A note on this clone: At one of its ends the junction is not consistent with the germline gene, which may arise from a read error. The chain is built from TRBV7-2 and TRBJ2-7, with 9 bases fitting TRBD2. Germline values: CDR1 SGHTA, CDR2 FQGNSA. This CDR3 has 12 residues. The CDR3 loop is CASSLARGGRHF. For the CDR3, the DNA is TGTGCCAGCAGCTTAGCGCGGGGGGGCAGGCACTTC.

The sample holds a few counts of this clone. The V and J genes are TRBV5-4 and TRBJ2-2, with 8 positions matching TRBD1. The V gene end was trimmed by 4 bases and the J gene end by 2 bases; junction bases not matched to a gene: 4. In germline, CDR1 is SGHNT, CDR2 YYREEE (reference sequence). The CDR3 spans 15 residues. CDR3 protein: CASSEGQVNTGELFF. CDR3 coding DNA: TGTGCCAGCAGCGAGGGACAGGTCAACACCGGGGAGCTGTTTTTT.

The chain is built from TRBV9 and TRBJ2-2, with TRBD1 matching 9 bases. Unmatched junction bases numbered 6, after V lost 8 bases and J lost 7 bases. This CDR3 has 13 residues. Per germline, CDR1 SGDLS and CDR2 YYNGEE. DNA of the CDR3: TGTGCCAGTAACAGGGGGCCTAACGGGGAGCTGTTTTTT. Translated: CASNRGPNGELFF.

V and J are TRBV10-3 and TRBJ1-2, with TRBD1 identical over 8 bases. The length of the CDR3 is 15 residues. Per germline, CDR1 ENHRY and CDR2 SYGVKD. J gave up 6 bases and V 8 bases, and 14 bases lay outside the gene matches. This chain's CDR3 is CAIGTGFDFSDGYTF. The CDR3 region has the DNA TGTGCCATCGGGACAGGATTTGACTTTTCGGATGGCTACACCTTC.

The chain links TRBV6-6 to TRBJ2-3; TRBD1 matches 7 bases. Germline V lookup: CDR1 MNHNY, CDR2 SVGAGI (reference sequence). V lost 7 bases to trimming and J lost 4 bases; unmatched junction nucleotides: 8. CDR3 length: 14 residues. DNA of the CDR3: TGTGCCAGCACCACAGGGGAAATCCCAGATACGCAGTATTTT. Amino acid sequence: CASTTGEIPDTQYF.

The chain uses TRBV2 and TRBJ2-1; 9 bases map to TRBD2. The CDR3 covers 14 residues. V gave up 4 bases and J gave up 3 bases; unmatched junction bases: 1. Germline CDR1 SNHLY, CDR2 FYNNEI. CDR3 bases: TGTGCCAGCAGTGCTAGCGGGGTCTACAATGAGCAGTTCTTC. Its protein product is CASSASGVYNEQFF.

This chain connects TRBV5-4 to TRBJ1-2, with 10 nucleotides matching TRBD1. Per the germline V gene, CDR1 is SGHNT and CDR2 is YYREEE (reference sequence). This CDR3 comprises 16 residues. The V segment lost 5 bases and the J segment 8 bases; nucleotides outside the gene matches: 15. DNA for the CDR3: TGTGCCAGCAGTTCACCGGGACAGGGGAATGCAAGAGGCTACACCTTC. It translates to CASSSPGQGNARGYTF.

The chain is built from TRBV2 and TRBJ1-4; TRBD1 is a possible D gene (6 bases). The CDR3 totals 16 residues. Germline lookup yields CDR1 SNHLY and CDR2 FYNNEI. Trimming stripped 7 bases from V and 0 bases from J, with 15 bases between. The DNA for the CDR3 is TGTGCCAGCAAATTGGGGGCCTCCGCAACTAATGAAAAACTGTTTTTT. This translates into CASKLGASATNEKLFF.